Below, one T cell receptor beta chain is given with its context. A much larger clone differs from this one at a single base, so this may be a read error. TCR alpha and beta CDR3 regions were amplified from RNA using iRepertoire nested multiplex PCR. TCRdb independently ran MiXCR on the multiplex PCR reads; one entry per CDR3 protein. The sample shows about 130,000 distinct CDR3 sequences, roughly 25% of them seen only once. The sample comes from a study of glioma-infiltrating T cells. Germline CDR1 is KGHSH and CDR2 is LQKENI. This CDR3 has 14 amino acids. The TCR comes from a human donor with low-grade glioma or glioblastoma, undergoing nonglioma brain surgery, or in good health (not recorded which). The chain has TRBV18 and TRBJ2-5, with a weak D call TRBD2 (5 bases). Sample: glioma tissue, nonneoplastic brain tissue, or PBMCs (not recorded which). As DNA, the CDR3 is TGTGCCAGCTTACCACCGGGGAACCAAGAGACCCAGTACTTC. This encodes CASLPPGNQETQYF. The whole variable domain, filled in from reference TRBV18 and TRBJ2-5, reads NAGVMQNPRHLVRRRGQEARLRCSPMKGHSHVYWYRQLPEEGLKFMVYLQKENIIDESGMPKERFSAEFPKEGPSILRIQQVVRGDSAAYFCASLPPGNQETQYFGPGTRLLVL.